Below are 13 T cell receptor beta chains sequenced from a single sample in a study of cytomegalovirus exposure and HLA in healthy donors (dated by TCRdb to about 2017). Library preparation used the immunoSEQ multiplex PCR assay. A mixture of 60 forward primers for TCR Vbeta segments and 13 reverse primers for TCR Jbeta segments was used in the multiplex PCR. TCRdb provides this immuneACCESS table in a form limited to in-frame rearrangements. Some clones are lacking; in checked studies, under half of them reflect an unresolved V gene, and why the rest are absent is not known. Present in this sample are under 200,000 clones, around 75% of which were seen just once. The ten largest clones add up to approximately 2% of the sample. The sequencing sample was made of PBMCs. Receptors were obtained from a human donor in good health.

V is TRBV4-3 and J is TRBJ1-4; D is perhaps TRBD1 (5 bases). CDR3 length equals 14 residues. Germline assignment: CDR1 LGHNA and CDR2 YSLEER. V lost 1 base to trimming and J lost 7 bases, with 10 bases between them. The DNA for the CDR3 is TGCGCCAGCAGCCAAGGACAGCAGGGTGAAAAACTGTTTTTT. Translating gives CASSQGQQGEKLFF.

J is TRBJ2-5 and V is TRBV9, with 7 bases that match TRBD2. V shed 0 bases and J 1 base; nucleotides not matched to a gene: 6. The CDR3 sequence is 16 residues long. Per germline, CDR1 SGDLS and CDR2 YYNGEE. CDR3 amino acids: CASSVEQAGSQETQYF. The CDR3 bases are TGTGCCAGCAGCGTAGAACAAGCGGGGAGCCAAGAGACCCAGTACTTC.

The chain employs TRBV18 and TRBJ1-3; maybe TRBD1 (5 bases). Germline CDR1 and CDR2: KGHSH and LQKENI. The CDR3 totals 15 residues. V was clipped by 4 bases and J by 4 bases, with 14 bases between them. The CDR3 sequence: CASSRLQEKGNTIYF. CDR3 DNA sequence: TGTGCCAGCTCACGGTTACAGGAAAAGGGAAACACCATATATTTT.

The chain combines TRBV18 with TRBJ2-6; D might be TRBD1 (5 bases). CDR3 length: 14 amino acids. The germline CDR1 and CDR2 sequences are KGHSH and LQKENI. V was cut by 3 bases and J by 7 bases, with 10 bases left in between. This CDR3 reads CASSPQGLANVLTF. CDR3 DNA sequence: TGTGCCAGCTCACCCCAGGGTCTCGCCAACGTCCTGACTTTC.

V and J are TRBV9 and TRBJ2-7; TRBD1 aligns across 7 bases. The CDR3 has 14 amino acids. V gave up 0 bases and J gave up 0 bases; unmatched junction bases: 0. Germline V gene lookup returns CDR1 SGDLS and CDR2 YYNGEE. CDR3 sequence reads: CASSVGDSSYEQYF. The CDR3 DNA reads TGTGCCAGCAGCGTAGGGGACAGCTCCTACGAGCAGTACTTC.

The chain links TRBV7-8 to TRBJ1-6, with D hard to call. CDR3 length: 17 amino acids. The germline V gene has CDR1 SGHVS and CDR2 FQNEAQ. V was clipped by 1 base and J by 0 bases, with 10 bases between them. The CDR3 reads CASSLELESSYNSPLHF. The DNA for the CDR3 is TGTGCCAGCAGCTTAGAGCTTGAGAGCTCCTATAATTCACCCCTCCACTTT.

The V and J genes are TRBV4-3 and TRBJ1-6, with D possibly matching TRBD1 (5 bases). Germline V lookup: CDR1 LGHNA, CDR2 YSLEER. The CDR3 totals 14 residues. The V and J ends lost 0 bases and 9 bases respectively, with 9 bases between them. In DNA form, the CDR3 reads TGCGCCAGCAGCCAAGAGCAGGGCGGTTCACCCCTCCACTTT. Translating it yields CASSQEQGGSPLHF.

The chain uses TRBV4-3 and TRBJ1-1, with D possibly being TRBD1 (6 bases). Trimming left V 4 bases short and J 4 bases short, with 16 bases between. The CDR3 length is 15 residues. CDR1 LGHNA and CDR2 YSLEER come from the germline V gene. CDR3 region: CASSPGVSSGTEAFF. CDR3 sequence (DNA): TGCGCCAGCAGCCCAGGGGTATCGAGCGGCACTGAAGCTTTCTTT.

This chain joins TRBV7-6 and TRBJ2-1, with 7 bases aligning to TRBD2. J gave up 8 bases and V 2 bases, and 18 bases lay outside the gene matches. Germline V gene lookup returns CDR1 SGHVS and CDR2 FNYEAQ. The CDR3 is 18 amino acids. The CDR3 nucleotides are TGTGCCAGCAGCTTAAGGTTTTGGGGCGGGGGAACCCGGGATGAGCAGTTCTTC. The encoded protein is CASSLRFWGGGTRDEQFF.

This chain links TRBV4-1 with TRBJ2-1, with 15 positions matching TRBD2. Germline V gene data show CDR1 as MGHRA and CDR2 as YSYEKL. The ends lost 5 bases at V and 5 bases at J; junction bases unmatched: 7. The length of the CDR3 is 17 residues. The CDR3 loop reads CASSGTSGGLSDNEQFF. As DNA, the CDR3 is TGCGCCAGCAGCGGGACTAGCGGGGGGCTTTCGGACAATGAGCAGTTCTTC.

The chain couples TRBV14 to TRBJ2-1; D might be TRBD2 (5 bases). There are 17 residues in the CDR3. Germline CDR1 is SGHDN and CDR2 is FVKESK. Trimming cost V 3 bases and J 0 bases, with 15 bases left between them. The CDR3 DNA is TGTGCCAGCAGCCAGTGGGGAGAGTTACGCTCCTACAATGAGCAGTTCTTC. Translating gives CASSQWGELRSYNEQFF. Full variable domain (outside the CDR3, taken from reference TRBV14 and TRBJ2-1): EAGVTQFPSHSVIEKGQTVTLRCDPISGHDNLYWYRRVMGKEIKFLLHFVKESKQDESGMPNNRFLAERTGGTYSTLKVQPAELEDSGVYFCASSQWGELRSYNEQFFGPGTRLTVL.

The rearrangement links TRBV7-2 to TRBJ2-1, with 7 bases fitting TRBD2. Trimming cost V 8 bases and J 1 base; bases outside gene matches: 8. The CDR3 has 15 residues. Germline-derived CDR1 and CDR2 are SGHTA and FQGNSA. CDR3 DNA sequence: TGTGCCAGCCGTTTGGCGGGGGATTCCTACAATGAGCAGTTCTTC. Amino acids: CASRLAGDSYNEQFF.

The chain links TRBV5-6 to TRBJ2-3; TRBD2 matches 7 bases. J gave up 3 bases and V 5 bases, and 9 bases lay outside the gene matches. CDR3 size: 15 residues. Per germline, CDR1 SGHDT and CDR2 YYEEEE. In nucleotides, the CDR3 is TGTGCCAGCAGAGAGCGGGGAGGAGGGACAGATACGCAGTATTTT. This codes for CASRERGGGTDTQYF.